These T cell receptor beta chains were read from a single sample in a study of T cells in Graves' hyperthyroidism and ophthalmopathy. One entry per CDR3 protein, called by TCRdb with MiXCR from the multiplex PCR reads. The repertoire has a few hundred thousand distinct CDR3 sequences, 15% to 20% of them found once; the top ten carry 29%. Sample: blood. All receptors come from a woman under 40 with Graves' ophthalmopathy. Each CDR3 is given with its conserved first and last residue. Fields, in order: J gene, D gene, V gene, clone size, CDR3 DNA, CDR3 protein. The D gene is left open where the match is weak. Rows give clone size only sometimes, using once, few, many, or a class for an expanded clone.

>TRBJ2-4|TRBD2|TRBV3-1|many
TGTGCCAGCAGCCAGACTAGCGGAAAAAACATTCAGTACTTC
CASSQTSGKNIQYF
>TRBJ1-2|TRBD1|TRBV2|many
TGTGCCAGCAGGGGCTACAGGGGGGTTAATTATGGCTACACCTTC
CASRGYRGVNYGYTF
>TRBJ2-1|.|TRBV2|.
TGTGCCAGCAGTACCTCCGGGCTGGCTCAGGATGAGCAGTTCTTC
CASSTSGLAQDEQFF
>TRBJ2-3|.|TRBV4-3|many
TGCGCCAGCAGCCAAGGGGTGGGAGGCGGATCAGCAGATACGCAGTATTTT
CASSQGVGGGSADTQYF
>TRBJ2-3|.|TRBV6-1|many
TGTGCCAGCAGTGAAGCCATTCGGCCGGGAGATACGCAGTATTTT
CASSEAIRPGDTQYF
>TRBJ2-2|TRBD1|TRBV6-2/TRBV6-3|.
TGTGCCAGCAGGGGGACAGGGATGTGGACCGGGGAGCTGTTTTTT
CASRGTGMWTGELFF
>TRBJ2-5|TRBD2|TRBV6-5|.
TGTGCCAGCAGTTACTCACTAGCGGCACAAGAGACCCAGTACTTC
CASSYSLAAQETQYF
>TRBJ1-5|.|TRBV9|many
TGTGCCAGCAGCCCCGGGATGCAGCCCCAGCATTTT
CASSPGMQPQHF
>TRBJ2-5|.|TRBV30|.
TGTGCCTGGAGTTTTAGGTCTGGAGAGACCCAGTACTTC
CAWSFRSGETQYF
>TRBJ2-5|TRBD2|TRBV18|.
TGTGCCAGCTCACCTCCGGGACTAGCGGGATGGTCCCAAGAGACCCAGTACTTC
CASSPPGLAGWSQETQYF
>TRBJ1-1|.|TRBV6-1|many
TGTGCCAGCAGCATCAGAAGGGGAGCCACTGAAGCTTTCTTT
CASSIRRGATEAFF
>TRBJ2-2|TRBD2|TRBV15|few
TGTGCCACCAGCAGGGATAGCGGGAGAATGGCCGGGGAGCTGTTTTTT
CATSRDSGRMAGELFF
>TRBJ1-2|.|TRBV7-2|.
TGTGCCAGCAGCTTAAGGGTTTGGGATGGCTACACCTTC
CASSLRVWDGYTF